This TCR beta chain was recorded in a study of OX40 agonist ivuxolimab in advanced cancers. Clones were read by immunoSEQ multiplex PCR, and TCRdb kept only the in-frame ones, dropping some. Counted here are 35,000 to 45,000 clones, around 91% occurring once; the ten biggest clones make up about 4.7%. Regarding this clone: The antigen remains unidentified.

Regarding the study as a whole: At doses 0.1 to 3.0 mg/kg, CD4+ and CD8+ clones expanded.

The clonotype was recovered from an adult with an advanced solid tumor such as melanoma, head and neck, liver or kidney cancer. Sequences were derived from CD4+ or CD8+ T cells sorted from blood, sampled in a trial of the OX40 agonist ivuxolimab.

Here the CDR3 DNA reads TGCGCCAGCAGCTTGGTAGGGACGGGAAGCTCTGGAAACACCATATATTTT. Encoded protein: CASSLVGTGSSGNTIYF. The chain has TRBV5-1 and TRBJ1-3, with D maybe TRBD1 (5 bases). The CDR3 sequence is 17 residues long. Trimming left V 0 bases short and J 0 bases short, with 13 bases between. Germline CDR1 reads SGHRS; CDR2 reads YFSETQ.